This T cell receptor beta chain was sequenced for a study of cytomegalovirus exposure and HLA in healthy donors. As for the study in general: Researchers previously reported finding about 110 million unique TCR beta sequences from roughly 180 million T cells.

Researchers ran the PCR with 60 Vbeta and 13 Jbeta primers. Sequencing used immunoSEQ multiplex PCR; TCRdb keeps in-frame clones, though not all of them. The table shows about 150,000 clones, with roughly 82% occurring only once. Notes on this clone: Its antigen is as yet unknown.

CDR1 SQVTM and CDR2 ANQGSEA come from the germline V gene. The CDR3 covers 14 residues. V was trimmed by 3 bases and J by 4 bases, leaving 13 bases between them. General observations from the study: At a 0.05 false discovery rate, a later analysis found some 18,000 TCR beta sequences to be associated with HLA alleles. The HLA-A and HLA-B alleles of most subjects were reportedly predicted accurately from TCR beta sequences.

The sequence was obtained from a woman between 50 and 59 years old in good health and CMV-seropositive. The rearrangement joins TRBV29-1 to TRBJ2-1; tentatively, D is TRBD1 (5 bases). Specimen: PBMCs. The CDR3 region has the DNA TGCAGCGTTGAGGCGCAGGGTGGATACAATGAGCAGTTCTTC. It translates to CSVEAQGGYNEQFF.